These 2 T cell receptor beta chains came from one sample sequenced in a study of early T cells in non-severe SARS-CoV-2 infection. TCRdb independently ran MiXCR on the 5' RACE reads; one entry per CDR3 protein. The sample has 55,000 to 75,000 distinct CDR3 sequences, roughly 8% seen once; the top ten hold more than 3%. The specimen sequenced was whole blood. The receptor set was obtained from an adult who was a healthcare worker with PCR-confirmed SARS-CoV-2 infection or an uninfected control (not recorded which).

The table lists this clonotype with many counts. This rearrangement joins TRBV13 to TRBJ2-3; D possibly corresponds to TRBD2 (6 bases). Germline CDR1 PRHDT, CDR2 FYEKMQ (reference sequence). V was shortened by 9 bases and J by 3 bases, with 16 bases between the two germline ends. The CDR3 spans 14 residues. The CDR3 DNA is TGTGCCAGTACATCCGGGGGACGGACAGATACGCAGTATTTT. Residues: CASTSGGRTDTQYF. The entire variable domain, with the rest obtained from reference TRBV13 and TRBJ2-3, is as follows: AAGVIQSPRHLIKEKRETATLKCYPIPRHDTVYWYQQGPGQDPQFLISFYEKMQSDKGSIPDRFSAQQFSDYHSELNMSSLELGDSALYFCASTSGGRTDTQYFGPGTRLTVL.

This clonotype was seen repeatedly, ten times or more. The chain uses TRBV28 and TRBJ2-2, with 9 nucleotides matching TRBD2. The germline V gene has CDR1 MDHEN and CDR2 SYDVKM. J lost 1 base, V lost 5 bases, and 11 bases had no gene match. This CDR3 has 18 amino acids. CDR3 DNA: TGTGCCAGCAGTCCTCTGGTGGTAGCGGGGGTGAACACCGGGGAGCTGTTTTTT. As protein: CASSPLVVAGVNTGELFF.